This passage covers 13 T cell receptor beta chains from one sample sequenced in a study of T cells in Graves' hyperthyroidism and ophthalmopathy. Amplification yielded TCR beta CDR3 regions, with RNA transcripts as the source. RT-PCR in the first round (using the HTBI primer set) targeted the TCR CDR3. One entry per CDR3 protein, called by TCRdb with MiXCR from the multiplex PCR reads. The sample includes over 700,000 distinct CDR3 sequences, around 39% of them seen just once. Sequenced material: blood. The receptors originated from a man between 18 and 35 years old with Graves' hyperthyroidism.

The rearrangement links TRBV12-3 or TRBV12-4 to TRBJ2-7; D may be TRBD1 (5 bases). The CDR3 sequence is 14 residues long. V lost 6 bases to trimming and J lost 3 bases, with 15 bases between them. This chain's CDR3 is CASSLSIGDYEQYF. Here the CDR3 DNA reads TGTGCCAGCAGCTTGTCAATAGGGGACTACGAGCAGTACTTC.

This clonotype occurred many times. This chain connects TRBV29-1 to TRBJ2-7; a weak D match, TRBD2 (6 bases). V was clipped by 4 bases and J by 3 bases, with 10 bases between them. CDR1 SQVTM and CDR2 ANQGSEA come from the germline V gene. This CDR3 has 12 amino acids. The CDR3 loop reads CSVGDGSYEQYF. CDR3 nucleotide sequence: TGCAGCGTTGGGGACGGGAGCTACGAGCAGTACTTC.

This clonotype was recorded at least ten times. This chain uses TRBV7-9 with TRBJ2-7, with 7 bases identical to TRBD2. Germline CDR1 SEHNR, CDR2 FQNEAQ (reference sequence). This CDR3 has 13 residues. V trimming: 5 bases; J trimming: 0 bases; junction bases outside the gene matches: 1. CDR3 DNA: TGTGCCAGCAGCCCGGGGGGCTCCTACGAGCAGTACTTC. Its translation: CASSPGGSYEQYF.

This rearrangement joins TRBV6-6 to TRBJ2-2; 9 bases line up with TRBD2. The germline CDR1 and CDR2 sequences are MNHNY and SVGAGI (reference sequence). The CDR3 consists of 15 residues. Trimming cost V 6 bases and J 6 bases; bases outside gene matches: 8. CDR3: CASSTGTSWAGELFF. DNA of the CDR3: TGTGCCAGCAGCACCGGGACTAGCTGGGCCGGGGAGCTGTTTTTT.

This clonotype has only a few counts. J is TRBJ2-7 and V is TRBV7-9; D not resolved. The germline V gene has CDR1 SEHNR and CDR2 FQNEAQ (reference sequence). The CDR3 contains 13 residues. V shed 5 bases and J shed 4 bases, with 12 bases lying between them. The CDR3 reads CASSNQLLYEQYF. CDR3 nucleotides: TGTGCCAGCAGCAACCAGCTATTATACGAGCAGTACTTC.

J is TRBJ1-1 and V is TRBV7-9; D is uncertain. With 0 bases removed from V and 12 bases from J, the gap between germline ends came to 5 bases. Per the germline V gene, CDR1 is SEHNR and CDR2 is FQNEAQ (reference sequence). This CDR3 is built from 10 residues. The chain's CDR3 is CASSLARTFF. Here the CDR3 DNA reads TGTGCCAGCAGCTTAGCGCGGACTTTCTTT. The full variable domain, completed using reference TRBV7-9 and TRBJ1-1, is DTGVSQNPRHKITKRGQNVTFRCDPISEHNRLYWYRQTLGQGPEFLTYFQNEAQLEKSRLLSDRFSAERPKGSFSTLEIQRTEQGDSAMYLCASSLARTFFGQGTRLTVV.

This chain links TRBV11-2 with TRBJ2-5, with D possibly called TRBD1 or TRBD2 (6 bases each). V was cut by 0 bases and J by 2 bases, with 10 bases left in between. Germline CDR1 is SGHAT and CDR2 is FQNNGV. The CDR3 has 15 residues. CDR3 residues: CASSLEGAGQETQYF. The CDR3 DNA follows: TGTGCCAGCAGCTTAGAGGGGGCGGGGCAAGAGACCCAGTACTTC.

This clonotype was seen only a few times. The chain combines TRBV20-1 with TRBJ1-5; possible D gene TRBD1, 6 bases. Germline V lookup: CDR1 DFQATT, CDR2 SNEGSKA (reference sequence). The CDR3 is 15 amino acids. The V gene lost 0 bases and the J gene lost 5 bases, with 14 bases spanning the gap. The CDR3 loop is CSARDRGPTHQPQHF. CDR3 coding DNA: TGCAGTGCTAGAGATCGGGGGCCCACACATCAGCCCCAGCATTTT.

The chain recombines TRBV5-1 with TRBJ1-4; 7 bases fit TRBD1. There are 18 residues in the CDR3. CDR1 and CDR2 (germline): SGHRS, YFSETQ. J lost 2 bases, V lost 0 bases, and 10 bases had no gene match. Here the CDR3 DNA reads TGCGCCAGCAGCTTGGCCGTTGGCAGGGGGACGACTAATGAAAAACTGTTTTTT. Protein: CASSLAVGRGTTNEKLFF.

The sample holds many counts of this clonotype. This chain links TRBV2 with TRBJ2-7; D not resolved. Germline V gene sequence: CDR1 SNHLY, CDR2 FYNNEI. The CDR3 runs 14 residues. The V gene lost 1 base and the J gene lost 2 bases, with 9 bases spanning the gap. CDR3 sequence reads: CASSEGRLTYEQYF. CDR3 nucleotides: TGTGCCAGCAGTGAAGGCAGGTTAACCTACGAGCAGTACTTC.

The V gene is TRBV12-5, the J gene TRBJ2-7; no firm D call. Trimming took 6 bases from V and 2 from J, leaving 8 bases between them. The CDR3 is 12 residues long. CDR1 is LGHNT, CDR2 FRNRAP, per germline. This CDR3 reads CASGPTTYEQYF. For the CDR3, the DNA is TGTGCTAGTGGCCCCACGACCTACGAGCAGTACTTC.

At least ten counts were recorded for this clonotype. This chain joins TRBV29-1 and TRBJ1-1; D not resolved. The CDR3 consists of 11 residues. The germline V gene has CDR1 SQVTM and CDR2 ANQGSEA. V was clipped by 4 bases and J by 0 bases, with 3 bases between them. CDR3 protein: CSVAMNTEAFF. CDR3 DNA: TGCAGCGTTGCTATGAACACTGAAGCTTTCTTT.

Ten or more counts support this clonotype. The chain is built from TRBV7-9 and TRBJ1-3, with TRBD1 matching over 7 bases. The CDR3 extends over 15 amino acids. In germline, CDR1 is SEHNR, CDR2 FQNEAQ (reference sequence). V trimming: 4 bases; J trimming: 6 bases; junction bases outside the gene matches: 9. CDR3 sequence reads: CASSYGDRDANTIYF. The CDR3 nucleotides are TGTGCCAGCAGCTACGGCGACAGGGATGCAAACACCATATATTTT.